This note documents a single TCR beta chain sequence. Authors' analysis steps: Estimation of nucleated cell counts relied on the amplification of reference gene primers. TCRdb keeps only in-frame clones here, not all; method: immunoSEQ multiplex PCR. V, J and clone size reflect that table, while D and trimming were determined from the DNA. The repertoire has 90,000 or so clones, around 85% of them found once; the top ten carry 15% to 20%. The sample originates from a study of blood T cell repertoires in COVID-19. Study-wide background: The origin of the acute and convalescent COVID-19 samples was the United States, Italy and Spain. Sources were T cells, B-cell-depleted T cells, or PBMCs; the material itself was cDNA or gDNA.

Trimming shortened V by 4 bases and J by 4 bases, and 18 bases separated the two germline ends. The CDR3 has 16 residues. Germline V gene lookup returns CDR1 LGHDT and CDR2 YNNKEL (reference sequence). The chain recombines TRBV3-1 (or the pseudogene TRBV3-2) with TRBJ2-3, with a weak D call TRBD2 (6 bases). The receptor's source is an older woman with COVID-19, enrolled during active disease. What was sequenced was peripheral blood. CDR3 in DNA: TGTGCCAGCAGCCTCCGAGCTGTTAGCGGAGCAGATACGCAGTATTTT. The encoded protein is CASSLRAVSGADTQYF.